Listed here are 18 T cell receptor beta chains from one sample, sequenced in a study of STAT5B mutations in CD4+ large granular lymphocyte leukemia. Data came from immunoSEQ multiplex PCR; TCRdb stores just in-frame clones and leaves some out. Counted here are about 37,000 clones, 87% occurring once; the ten biggest clones make up 3.4%. Sequences were obtained from CD4+ T cells from blood buffy coats. These receptors came from a human donor in good health.

The V gene is TRBV2, the J gene TRBJ2-1; 7 bases fit TRBD1. In germline, CDR1 is SNHLY, CDR2 FYNNEI. CDR3 length: 14 residues. The V gene end was trimmed by 6 bases and the J gene end by 5 bases; junction bases not matched to a gene: 7. In DNA, the CDR3 is TGTGCCAGCAGCATGACAGGGCGGCACAATGAGCAGTTCTTC. It encodes CASSMTGRHNEQFF.

This sequence joins TRBV28 and TRBJ2-5, with 11 positions matching TRBD2. The trim removed 5 bases at V and 3 bases at J, leaving 5 bases unmatched. Germline V gives CDR1 MDHEN, CDR2 SYDVKM. CDR3 size: 15 residues. The CDR3 bases are TGTGCCAGCAGTCCGACTAGCGGGATTGAAGAGACCCAGTACTTC. Translated: CASSPTSGIEETQYF.

The chain carries TRBV9 and TRBJ2-7, with a possible D match to TRBD2 (6 bases). The CDR3 is 15 amino acids. Per germline, CDR1 SGDLS and CDR2 YYNGEE. V was shortened by 0 bases and J by 2 bases, with 12 bases between the two germline ends. The CDR3: CASSVGSSVTYEQYF. CDR3 coding DNA: TGTGCCAGCAGCGTAGGGTCTAGCGTAACCTACGAGCAGTACTTC.

V gene TRBV7-9 combines with J gene TRBJ1-4; D is uncertain. Germline V gives CDR1 SEHNR, CDR2 FQNEAQ (reference sequence). CDR3 length: 14 amino acids. Trimming stripped 6 bases from V and 8 bases from J, with 16 bases between. The CDR3 bases are TGTGCCAGCAGGACCGACGGAATGAGCGAAAAACTGTTTTTT. Translating gives CASRTDGMSEKLFF.

The CDR3 here is CASSLAGFAYEQYF. CDR3 DNA sequence: TGTGCCAGCAGCTTAGCGGGGTTCGCCTACGAGCAGTACTTC. V is TRBV7-9 and J is TRBJ2-7; D unclear. V lost 0 bases and J 2 bases, leaving 8 bases between the germline ends. Germline CDR1 is SEHNR and CDR2 is FQNEAQ (reference sequence). The CDR3 loop spans 14 amino acids.

The rearrangement joins TRBV7-2 to TRBJ2-1; TRBD2 matches 11 bases. In germline, CDR1 is SGHTA, CDR2 FQGNSA. The CDR3 runs to 16 residues. V dropped 6 bases and J dropped 1; count of bases not matched to a gene: 5. As DNA, the CDR3 is TGTGCCAGCAGACAAAGGACTAGCGGGTCCTACAATGAGCAGTTCTTC. Its translation: CASRQRTSGSYNEQFF.

The chain joins TRBV5-1 to TRBJ2-3; D tentatively reads TRBD1 or TRBD2 (6 bases each). Germline lookup yields CDR1 SGHRS and CDR2 YFSETQ. The CDR3 length is 15 residues. The ends were cut back, 0 bases at V and 5 bases at J, with 13 bases in the middle. The DNA for the CDR3 is TGCGCCAGCAGCTTGGGACAGGCGCGGGGAGATACGCAGTATTTT. Protein sequence: CASSLGQARGDTQYF.

This clone was recorded only once. This chain joins TRBV19 and TRBJ1-3; D ambiguous. The germline V gene has CDR1 LNHDA and CDR2 SQIVND (reference sequence). The CDR3 runs to 11 residues. Trimming removed 6 bases from V and 3 bases from J, with 3 bases in between. The CDR3 loop reads CASRIGNTIYF. CDR3 DNA sequence: TGTGCCAGTAGGATTGGAAACACCATATATTTT.

V gene TRBV19 combines with J gene TRBJ2-1; D gene ambiguous. Germline lookup yields CDR1 LNHDA and CDR2 SQIVND (reference sequence). Trimming left V 7 bases short and J 5 bases short, with 9 bases between. This CDR3 has 12 amino acids. CDR3 sequence (DNA): TGTGCCAGTACAGACTTGCACAATGAGCAGTTCTTC. Its translation is CASTDLHNEQFF. Full variable domain (missing parts from reference TRBV19 and TRBJ2-1): DGGITQSPKYLFRKEGQNVTLSCEQNLNHDAMYWYRQDPGQGLRLIYYSQIVNDFQKGDIAEGYSVSREKKESFPLTVTSAQKNPTAFYLCASTDLHNEQFFGPGTRLTVL.

The chain employs TRBV7-2 and TRBJ2-7, with 7 positions matching TRBD1. The length of the CDR3 is 16 residues. Germline V CDR1 and CDR2: SGHTA, FQGNSA. Trimming cost V 5 bases and J 4 bases; bases outside gene matches: 14. CDR3 protein: CASSLAFRGQPYEQYF. DNA of the CDR3: TGTGCCAGCAGCCTTGCTTTTCGGGGACAGCCTTACGAGCAGTACTTC.

J is TRBJ2-1 and V is TRBV2, with 9 bases aligning to TRBD2. V dropped 7 bases and J dropped 7; count of bases not matched to a gene: 5. CDR1 and CDR2 from the germline V gene are SNHLY and FYNNEI. This CDR3 has 13 residues. The CDR3 nucleotides read TGTGCCAGCAACCTAGCGGGAATGAATGAGCAGTTCTTC. As protein: CASNLAGMNEQFF.

V is TRBV19 and J is TRBJ2-7; 14 bases line up with TRBD2. Germline V lookup: CDR1 LNHDA, CDR2 SQIVND (reference sequence). This CDR3 has 16 residues. With V trimmed by 6 bases and J by 5 bases, 9 bases remained unmatched. In nucleotides, the CDR3 is TGTGCCAGTAGGTCCCGACTAGCGGGAGGGCAGGACGAGCAGTACTTC. This gives the protein CASRSRLAGGQDEQYF.

The J gene is TRBJ2-5, the V gene TRBV15; D possibly corresponds to TRBD2 (6 bases). V was pared by 2 bases and J by 2 bases, with 12 bases between. CDR3 length: 15 amino acids. Per the germline V gene, CDR1 is LNHNV and CDR2 is YYDKDF (reference sequence). CDR3 in amino acids: CATSRQPGLQETQYF. The CDR3 nucleotides are TGTGCCACCAGCAGACAACCGGGACTTCAAGAGACCCAGTACTTC. Drawing the rest from reference TRBV15 and TRBJ2-5, the complete variable domain is DAMVIQNPRYQVTQFGKPVTLSCSQTLNHNVMYWYQQKSSQAPKLLFHYYDKDFNNEADTPDNFQSRRPNTSFCFLDIRSPGLGDTAMYLCATSRQPGLQETQYFGPGTRLLVL.

The gene calls are TRBV29-1 and TRBJ2-1, with TRBD2 identical over 9 bases. With V trimmed by 6 bases and J by 6 bases, 12 bases remained unmatched. The CDR3 is 15 amino acids. Germline CDR1 SQVTM, CDR2 ANQGSEA. This chain's CDR3 is CSVDKGLALVNEQFF. CDR3 coding DNA: TGCAGCGTCGACAAGGGACTAGCCTTGGTCAATGAGCAGTTCTTC.

The gene calls are TRBV27 and TRBJ1-2; 8 nucleotides line up with TRBD1. This CDR3 is 15 amino acids long. The germline gives CDR1 MNHEY, CDR2 SMNVEV (reference sequence). After removal of 6 bases from V and 4 bases from J, the junction contained 10 bases not matched to a gene. CDR3 in DNA: TGTGCCAGCAGCCGGGGGACAGGCCTTATCTATGGCTACACCTTC. Translation: CASSRGTGLIYGYTF.

V usage is TRBV5-1 and J usage is TRBJ1-1, with D perhaps matching TRBD1 (5 bases). The V gene lost 4 bases and the J gene lost 1 base, with 20 bases spanning the gap. The germline V gene encodes CDR1 SGHRS and CDR2 YFSETQ. The CDR3 is 17 amino acids. The CDR3 here is CASSLGRGVERNTEAFF. The DNA of the CDR3 is TGCGCCAGCAGCCTCGGTCGGGGGGTTGAGCGGAACACTGAAGCTTTCTTT.

This chain joins TRBV2 and TRBJ2-7; 8 bases map to TRBD1. CDR3 length: 13 residues. Germline V CDR1 and CDR2: SNHLY, FYNNEI. J gave up 0 bases and V 8 bases, and 3 bases lay outside the gene matches. The DNA of the CDR3 is TGTGCCAGCGCCGGGACAGGCTCCTACGAGCAGTACTTC. This codes for CASAGTGSYEQYF.

This chain uses TRBV19 with TRBJ1-4, with unresolved D. The CDR3 runs 12 residues. V lost 3 bases to trimming and J lost 7 bases, with 6 bases between them. Germline V CDR1 and CDR2: LNHDA, SQIVND (reference sequence). The CDR3 DNA reads as TGTGCCAGTAGTATGGTGGGTGAAAAACTGTTTTTT. It translates to CASSMVGEKLFF. Using reference TRBV19 and TRBJ1-4 for the parts outside the CDR3, the full variable domain is DGGITQSPKYLFRKEGQNVTLSCEQNLNHDAMYWYRQDPGQGLRLIYYSQIVNDFQKGDIAEGYSVSREKKESFPLTVTSAQKNPTAFYLCASSMVGEKLFFGSGTQLSVL.